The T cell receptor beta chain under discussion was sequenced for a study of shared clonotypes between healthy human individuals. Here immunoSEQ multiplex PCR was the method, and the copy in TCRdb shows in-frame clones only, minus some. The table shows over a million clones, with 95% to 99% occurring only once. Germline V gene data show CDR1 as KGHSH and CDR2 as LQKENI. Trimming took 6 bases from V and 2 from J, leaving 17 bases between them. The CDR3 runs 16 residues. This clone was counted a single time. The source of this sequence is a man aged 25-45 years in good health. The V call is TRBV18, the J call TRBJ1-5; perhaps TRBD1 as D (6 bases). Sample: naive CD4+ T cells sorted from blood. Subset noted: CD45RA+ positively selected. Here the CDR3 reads CASSPAGAGGNQPQHF. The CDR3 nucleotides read TGTGCCAGCTCGCCTGCAGGGGCCGGGGGCAATCAGCCCCAGCATTTT. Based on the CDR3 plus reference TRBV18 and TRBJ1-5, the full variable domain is NAGVMQNPRHLVRRRGQEARLRCSPMKGHSHVYWYRQLPEEGLKFMVYLQKENIIDESGMPKERFSAEFPKEGPSILRIQQVVRGDSAAYFCASSPAGAGGNQPQHFGDGTRLSIL.